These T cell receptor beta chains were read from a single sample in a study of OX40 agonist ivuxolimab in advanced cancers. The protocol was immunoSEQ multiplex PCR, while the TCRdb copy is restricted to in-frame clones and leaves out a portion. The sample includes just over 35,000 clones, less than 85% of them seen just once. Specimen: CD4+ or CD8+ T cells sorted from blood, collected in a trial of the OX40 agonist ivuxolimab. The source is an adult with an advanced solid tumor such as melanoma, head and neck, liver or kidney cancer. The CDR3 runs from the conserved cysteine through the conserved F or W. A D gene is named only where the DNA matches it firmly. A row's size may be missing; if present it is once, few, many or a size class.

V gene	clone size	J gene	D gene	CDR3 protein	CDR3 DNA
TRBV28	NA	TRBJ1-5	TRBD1	CASSTWTGRDSNQPQHF	TGTGCCAGCAGTACATGGACAGGCAGAGATAGCAATCAGCCCCAGCATTTT
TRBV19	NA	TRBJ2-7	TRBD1	CASSPSTGGYEQYF	TGTGCCAGTAGTCCGTCGACAGGGGGCTACGAGCAGTACTTC
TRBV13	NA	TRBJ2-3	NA	CASSSRDGSTDTQYF	TGTGCCAGCAGCTCCCGGGACGGTAGCACAGATACGCAGTATTTT
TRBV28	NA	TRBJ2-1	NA	CASTDNGAVGNEQFF	TGTGCCAGCACCGACAATGGGGCAGTCGGCAATGAGCAGTTCTTC
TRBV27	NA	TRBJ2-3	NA	CASSLSFLRTDTQYF	TGTGCCAGCAGTTTATCGTTTTTGCGGACAGATACGCAGTATTTT
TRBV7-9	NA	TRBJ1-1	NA	CASSSEKTLNTEAFF	TGTGCCAGCAGCTCGGAGAAGACCCTGAACACTGAAGCTTTCTTT
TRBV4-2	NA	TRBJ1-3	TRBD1	CASSQDIGQGGWSGNTIYF	TGTGCCAGCAGCCAAGATATTGGGCAGGGGGGATGGTCTGGAAACACCATATATTTT
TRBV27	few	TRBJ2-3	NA	CASSPSAGTGTDTQYF	TGTGCCAGCAGCCCATCGGCAGGGACGGGAACAGATACGCAGTATTTT
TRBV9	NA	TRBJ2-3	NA	CASSVALGSTDTQYF	TGTGCCAGCAGCGTAGCCCTAGGAAGCACAGATACGCAGTATTTT
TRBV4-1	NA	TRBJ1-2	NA	CASSQDRGYTF	TGCGCCAGCAGCCAAGATAGGGGCTACACCTTC
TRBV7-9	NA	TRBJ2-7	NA	CASSPRTAPWEQYF	TGTGCCAGCAGCCCCCGGACAGCGCCTTGGGAGCAGTACTTC
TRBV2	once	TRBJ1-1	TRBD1	CASRSSGGGTEAFF	TGTGCCAGCAGGTCCTCAGGGGGAGGCACTGAAGCTTTCTTT
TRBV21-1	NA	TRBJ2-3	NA	CASSRGGTDTQYF	TGTGCCAGCAGTAGGGGGGGAACAGATACGCAGTATTTT
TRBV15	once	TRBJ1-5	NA	CATSRDVLGQGFQPQHF	TGTGCCACCAGCAGAGATGTATTAGGCCAGGGGTTTCAGCCCCAGCATTTT
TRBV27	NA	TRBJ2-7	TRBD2	CASSIAGGPGEQYF	TGTGCCAGCAGCATAGCGGGAGGGCCGGGGGAGCAGTACTTC
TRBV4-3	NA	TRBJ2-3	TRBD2	CASSRWTSGERDTQYF	TGCGCCAGCAGCCGTTGGACTAGCGGGGAGCGAGATACGCAGTATTTT
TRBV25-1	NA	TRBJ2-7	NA	CASSTDRYEQYF	TGTGCCAGCAGCACTGACAGGTACGAGCAGTACTTC
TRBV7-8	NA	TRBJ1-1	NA	CASSPRGRGGMNTEAFF	TGTGCCAGCAGCCCGCGAGGGAGGGGCGGCATGAACACTGAAGCTTTCTTT
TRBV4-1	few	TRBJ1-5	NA	CASSQGRGNQPQHF	TGCGCCAGCAGCCAAGGTCGGGGCAATCAGCCCCAGCATTTT
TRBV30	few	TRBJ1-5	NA	CAWSVEQPQHF	TGTGCCTGGAGTGTAGAACAGCCCCAGCATTTT
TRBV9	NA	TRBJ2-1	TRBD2	CASSVDGLAYNEQFF	TGTGCCAGCAGCGTAGATGGACTAGCCTACAATGAGCAGTTCTTC
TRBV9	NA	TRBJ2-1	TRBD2	CASSVVSGGYNEQFF	TGTGCCAGCAGCGTAGTCAGCGGGGGCTACAATGAGCAGTTCTTC
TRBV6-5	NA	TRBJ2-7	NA	CASSYSWGAHEQYF	TGTGCCAGCAGTTACTCGTGGGGGGCCCACGAGCAGTACTTC
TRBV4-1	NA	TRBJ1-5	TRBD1	CASSLTGGDDNQPQHF	TGCGCCAGCAGCCTTACAGGGGGCGATGACAATCAGCCCCAGCATTTT
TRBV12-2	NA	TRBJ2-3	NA	CASRLAVALEADTQYF	TGTGCAAGTCGCTTAGCGGTGGCCCTTGAGGCAGATACGCAGTATTTT
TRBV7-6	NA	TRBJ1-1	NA	CASSFGPNTEAFF	TGTGCCAGCAGCTTTGGGCCGAACACTGAAGCTTTCTTT
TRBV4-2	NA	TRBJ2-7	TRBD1	CASSQGRTGSYEQYF	TGTGCCAGCAGCCAAGGCCGGACAGGTTCCTACGAGCAGTACTTC
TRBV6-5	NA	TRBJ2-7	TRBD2	CASSYAGGVYEQYF	TGTGCCAGCAGTTACGCGGGAGGGGTCTACGAGCAGTACTTC
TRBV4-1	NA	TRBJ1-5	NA	CASSQGVAGFSEPQHF	TGCGCCAGCAGCCAGGGGGTGGCAGGGTTCTCCGAGCCCCAGCATTTT
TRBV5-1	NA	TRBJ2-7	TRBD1	CASSPEGPGQGGEQYF	TGCGCCAGCAGCCCGGAGGGCCCCGGACAGGGGGGCGAGCAGTACTTC
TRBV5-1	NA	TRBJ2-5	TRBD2	CASSPVGLAVETQYF	TGCGCCAGCAGCCCCGTGGGACTAGCGGTCGAGACCCAGTACTTC
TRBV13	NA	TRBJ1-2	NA	CASSLAARSPNYGYTF	TGTGCCAGCAGCTTAGCGGCCCGGAGCCCTAACTATGGCTACACCTTC
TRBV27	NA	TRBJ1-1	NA	CASSPPRYEAFF	TGTGCCAGCAGCCCCCCCCGATATGAAGCTTTCTTT
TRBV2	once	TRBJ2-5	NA	CASSYGFTKETQYF	TGTGCCAGCAGTTACGGATTTACCAAAGAGACCCAGTACTTC
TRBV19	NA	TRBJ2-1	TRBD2	CASSIAGLAGVASSYNEQFF	TGTGCCAGTAGTATAGCCGGCCTAGCGGGGGTCGCAAGCTCCTACAATGAGCAGTTCTTC
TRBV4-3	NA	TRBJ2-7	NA	CASSRSRGLGEQYF	TGCGCCAGCAGCCGGTCACGGGGTTTGGGGGAGCAGTACTTC
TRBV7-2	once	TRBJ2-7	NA	CASSRIGGAGYEQYF	TGTGCCAGCAGCCGGATTGGAGGGGCCGGGTACGAGCAGTACTTC
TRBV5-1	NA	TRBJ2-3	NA	CASSLASPDTQYF	TGCGCCAGCAGCTTGGCGTCGCCAGATACGCAGTATTTT
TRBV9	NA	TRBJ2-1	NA	CASSVDVRNEQFF	TGTGCCAGCAGCGTAGATGTTCGGAATGAGCAGTTCTTC
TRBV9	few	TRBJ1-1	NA	CASSPVGNTEAFF	TGTGCCAGCAGCCCCGTAGGGAACACTGAAGCTTTCTTT
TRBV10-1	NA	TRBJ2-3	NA	CARRFTDTQYF	TGCGCCCGCCGATTCACAGATACGCAGTATTTT
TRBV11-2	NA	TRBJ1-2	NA	CASSLGTGPTYGYTF	TGTGCCAGCAGCTTAGGTACAGGCCCAACCTATGGCTACACCTTC
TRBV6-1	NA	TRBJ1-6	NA	CASRQGGESPLHF	TGTGCCAGCAGACAGGGTGGTGAATCACCCCTCCACTTT
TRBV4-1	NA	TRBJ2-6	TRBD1	CASSQGAGGAGANVLTF	TGCGCCAGCAGCCAAGGGGCAGGGGGCGCTGGGGCCAACGTCCTGACTTTC
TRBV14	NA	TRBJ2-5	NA	CASSQSTVLKPSMEETQYF	TGTGCCAGCAGCCAATCGACAGTTCTTAAACCGAGCATGGAGGAGACCCAGTACTTC
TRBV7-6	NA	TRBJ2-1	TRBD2	CASSQRLANEQFF	TGTGCCAGCAGCCAACGACTAGCCAATGAGCAGTTCTTC
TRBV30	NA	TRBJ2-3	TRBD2	CAWDYIGGAIGTDTQYF	TGTGCCTGGGACTATATCGGGGGGGCGATCGGCACAGATACGCAGTATTTT
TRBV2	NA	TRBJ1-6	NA	CASKATYNSPLHF	TGTGCCAGCAAGGCGACCTATAATTCACCCCTCCACTTT
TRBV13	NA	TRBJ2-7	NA	CASSLGLGASYEQYF	TGTGCCAGCAGCTTAGGCCTCGGAGCTTCCTACGAGCAGTACTTC
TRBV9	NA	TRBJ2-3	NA	CASSVEQETFTDTQYF	TGTGCCAGCAGCGTAGAACAGGAGACTTTCACAGATACGCAGTATTTT
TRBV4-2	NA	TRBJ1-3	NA	CASSQERAGNTIYF	TGTGCCAGCAGCCAAGAGAGGGCTGGAAACACCATATATTTT
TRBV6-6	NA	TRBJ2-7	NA	CASSLIRGEQYF	TGTGCCAGCAGCCTTATTAGGGGGGAGCAGTACTTC
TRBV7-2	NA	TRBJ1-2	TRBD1	CASSLGSETGPTIYGYTF	TGTGCCAGCAGCCTAGGATCCGAGACAGGGCCCACGATCTATGGCTACACCTTC
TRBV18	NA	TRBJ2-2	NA	CASSPTTGNTGELFF	TGTGCCAGCTCACCTACGACAGGGAACACCGGGGAGCTGTTTTTT
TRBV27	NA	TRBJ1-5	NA	CASSLVGLGNQPQHF	TGTGCCAGCAGTTTAGTAGGACTTGGCAATCAGCCCCAGCATTTT
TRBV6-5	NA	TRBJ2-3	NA	CASSPGTDTQYF	TGTGCCAGCAGCCCCGGGACAGATACGCAGTATTTT
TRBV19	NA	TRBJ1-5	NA	CASTAGSNQPQHF	TGTGCCAGTACGGCAGGGTCGAATCAGCCCCAGCATTTT
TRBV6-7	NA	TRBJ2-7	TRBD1	CASGGQGSIYEQYF	TGTGCCAGCGGGGGACAGGGAAGTATCTACGAGCAGTACTTC
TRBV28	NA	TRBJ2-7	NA	CASSSRAFSSYEQYF	TGTGCCAGCAGTTCCAGGGCCTTCAGCTCCTACGAGCAGTACTTC